This T cell receptor beta chain was retrieved from a study of chemoradiotherapy in HPV16-positive cancers. Whole-study findings and limits: HPV-responsive T-cell expansion during chemoradiotherapy was linked to improved recurrence-free survival in HPV16-positive patients.

Turning to this clone: No antigen is known for it. A junction end diverges from the germline sequence, so it may reflect a read error.

Sequenced by immunoSEQ multiplex PCR; TCRdb stores in-frame clones only, minus some. This table holds roughly 70,000 clones, 88% found once. Samples were taken several times over chemoradiotherapy. CDR3 length: 16 amino acids. Germline values: CDR1 SSHAT, CDR2 FNYEAQ (reference sequence). The sequence came from a human donor with HPV-associated anogenital cancer. The V gene is TRBV7-7, the J gene TRBJ2-1, with TRBD2 matching 9 bases. Sample: blood, taken from a patient who underwent chemoradiotherapy. CDR3 sequence reads: CASSSLAGAGYNEQFF. In DNA form, the CDR3 reads TGTGCTAGCAGCTCGTTAGCGGGAGCGGGCTACAATGAGCAGTTCTTC.